The 5 T cell receptor beta chains reported below all come from one sample, sequenced in a study of CD8+ T cells in alopecia areata. Treatment defined: oral pan-JAK inhibitor, 5-10 mg twice daily. cDNA prepared by RNA extraction and subsequent reverse transcription served as the template for sequencing. Data came from immunoSEQ multiplex PCR; TCRdb stores just in-frame clones and leaves some out. The table has 120,000 or so clones, around 60% seen once. This specimen consisted of CD4+ T cells sorted from blood, obtained at week 4, from a patient treated with tofacitinib. The receptors shown here come from a human donor with alopecia areata.

The chain recombines TRBV14 with TRBJ1-1; no definite D call. CDR1 is SGHDN and CDR2 is FVKESK in the germline V gene. V was cut by 4 bases and J by 1 base, with 7 bases left in between. The CDR3 length is 13 residues. DNA of the CDR3: TGTGCCAGCAGCCTCGGCCCGAACACTGAAGCTTTCTTT. This codes for CASSLGPNTEAFF. Full variable domain (outside the CDR3, taken from reference TRBV14 and TRBJ1-1): EAGVTQFPSHSVIEKGQTVTLRCDPISGHDNLYWYRRVMGKEIKFLLHFVKESKQDESGMPNNRFLAERTGGTYSTLKVQPAELEDSGVYFCASSLGPNTEAFFGQGTRLTVV.

DNA for the CDR3: TGTGCCAGCAGCTTAGTAAGCCCTCCCGCCTCCTATGGGTCCTACGAGCAGTACTTC. Its translation is CASSLVSPPASYGSYEQYF. The rearrangement joins TRBV7-2 to TRBJ2-7; no clear D gene. The length of the CDR3 is 19 residues. V lost 1 base and J lost 1, with 23 bases in between. CDR1 is SGHTA, CDR2 FQGNSA, per germline.

V and J are TRBV23-1 and TRBJ1-4, with D perhaps TRBD1 (6 bases). Being an ORF, TRBV23-1 has a function that is uncertain. V was trimmed by 4 bases and J by 0 bases, leaving 9 bases between them. This CDR3 is 15 amino acids long. In nucleotides, the CDR3 is TGCGCCAGCAGTCCAGCAGGGGCAACTAATGAAAAACTGTTTTTT. Its translation: CASSPAGATNEKLFF.

This clone was picked up one time. The chain has TRBV25-1 and TRBJ2-7; no reliable D call. With 4 bases removed from V and 3 bases from J, the gap between germline ends came to 7 bases. The CDR3 consists of 12 residues. The germline CDR1 and CDR2 sequences are MGHDK and SYGVNS. CDR3 residues: CASSGVNYEQYF. The CDR3 DNA follows: TGTGCCAGCAGTGGCGTAAACTACGAGCAGTACTTC.

The rearrangement joins TRBV4-2 to TRBJ2-2; 8 nucleotides match TRBD1. CDR1 LGHNA and CDR2 YNFKEQ come from the germline V gene. Trimming removed 0 bases from V and 4 bases from J; junction bases left unmatched: 4. This CDR3 has 16 residues. CDR3 sequence reads: CASSQEGTGLTGELFF. For the CDR3, the DNA is TGTGCCAGCAGCCAAGAAGGGACAGGCCTCACCGGGGAGCTGTTTTTT.